A selection of T cell receptor beta chains follows, all from one sample in a study of T cell responses to AZD1222 COVID-19 vaccine. The repertoire was sequenced with immunoSEQ multiplex PCR; TCRdb's copy has only in-frame clones and lacks some. The sample records tens of thousands of clones, roughly nine tenths being singletons. The sample in question was peripheral blood, obtained on day 0 of AZD1222 vaccination. These receptors were taken from an adult in good health. The CDR3 runs from the conserved cysteine through the conserved F or W. D genes are given only for firm matches. Size is omitted from some rows. Given values are once, few, many or a class for expanded clones.

clone_size	d_call	v_call	j_call	cdr3_length	cdr3_aa	cdr3_nt
-	TRBD1	TRBV3-1/TRBV3-2	TRBJ1-2	13	CASSQEQGGSYTF	TGTGCCAGCAGCCAAGAGCAGGGGGGAAGCTACACCTTC
-	-	TRBV20-1	TRBJ1-5	13	CSASETSNQPQHF	TGCAGTGCTAGTGAGACCAGTAATCAGCCCCAGCATTTT
-	-	TRBV11-3	TRBJ2-7	14	CASSSRSTSYEQYF	TGTGCCAGCAGCTCCCGTTCTACTTCCTACGAGCAGTACTTC
-	TRBD1	TRBV4-1	TRBJ1-2	15	CASSQEDRANYGYTF	TGCGCCAGCAGCCAAGAGGACAGGGCTAACTATGGCTACACCTTC
-	-	TRBV27	TRBJ2-3	15	CASSSTGRPWDTQYF	TGTGCCAGCAGTTCCACGGGACGGCCTTGGGATACGCAGTATTTT
-	-	TRBV12-5	TRBJ2-5	15	CASGLWSTGQETQYF	TGTGCTAGTGGTTTATGGTCTACCGGCCAAGAGACCCAGTACTTC
-	-	TRBV6-2/TRBV6-3	TRBJ2-7	16	CASSYSPTDGNYEQYF	TGTGCCAGCAGTTACTCGCCGACCGACGGGAACTACGAGCAGTACTTC
-	TRBD1	TRBV19	TRBJ2-3	16	CASNLKGAELTDTQYF	TGTGCCAGTAACTTGAAGGGGGCCGAACTGACAGATACGCAGTATTTT
-	-	TRBV6-5	TRBJ2-2	13	CASQGHSTGELFF	TGTGCCAGCCAGGGACACTCCACCGGGGAGCTGTTTTTT
-	TRBD2	TRBV7-9	TRBJ2-7	17	CASSLTDGTRGHYEQYF	TGTGCCAGCAGCTTAACCGACGGGACTAGGGGTCACTACGAGCAGTACTTC
-	-	TRBV7-7	TRBJ2-7	13	CASSVDGTYEQYF	TGTGCCAGCAGCGTGGACGGAACCTACGAGCAGTACTTC
-	TRBD2	TRBV27	TRBJ2-5	14	CASSKQTSAETQYF	TGTGCCAGCAGTAAACAGACTAGCGCCGAGACCCAGTACTTC
-	TRBD1	TRBV27	TRBJ1-2	16	CASSLSGDRVFDGYTF	TGTGCCAGCAGTTTATCTGGGGACAGGGTGTTCGATGGCTACACCTTC
-	-	TRBV9	TRBJ1-3	15	CASSPRVGVANTIYF	TGTGCCAGCAGCCCCCGGGTGGGGGTTGCAAACACCATATATTTT
-	TRBD1	TRBV11-3	TRBJ1-1	15	CASSLDLRGQNEAFF	TGTGCCAGCAGCTTAGATCTCAGGGGGCAGAATGAAGCTTTCTTT
-	TRBD1	TRBV7-9	TRBJ2-1	15	CASSRTGRSYNEQFF	TGTGCCAGCAGCAGGACAGGGAGATCCTACAATGAGCAGTTCTTC
-	-	TRBV6-5	TRBJ1-2	14	CASSYVAAGAGYTF	TGTGCCAGCAGTTATGTAGCAGCCGGGGCAGGCTACACCTTC
-	-	TRBV12-3/TRBV12-4	TRBJ1-2	12	CASTQREYGYTF	TGTGCCAGCACCCAAAGGGAGTACGGCTACACCTTC
-	TRBD2	TRBV6-1	TRBJ2-5	15	CASSELAGGPETQYF	TGTGCCAGCAGTGAACTAGCGGGAGGGCCAGAGACCCAGTACTTC
-	-	TRBV10-3	TRBJ2-3	14	CAISEKATGDTQYF	TGTGCCATCAGTGAAAAGGCCACCGGAGATACGCAGTATTTT
once	-	TRBV4-1	TRBJ1-6	16	CASSPGLASASSPLHF	TGCGCCAGCAGCCCGGGGCTGGCCAGCGCGAGTTCACCCCTCCACTTT
-	-	TRBV7-2	TRBJ1-5	13	CASSLVFAEPQHF	TGTGCCAGCAGCTTAGTGTTTGCTGAGCCCCAGCATTTT
-	TRBD1	TRBV12-3/TRBV12-4	TRBJ2-3	13	CASSWTGGDTQYF	TGTGCCAGCAGTTGGACAGGGGGAGATACGCAGTATTTT
-	-	TRBV7-9	TRBJ1-2	14	CASSLLASNYGYTF	TGTGCCAGCAGCTTATTAGCGTCCAACTATGGCTACACCTTC
-	-	TRBV6-6	TRBJ1-3	16	CASSSHGPTSGNTIYF	TGTGCCAGCAGTTCCCATGGACCGACCTCTGGAAACACCATATATTTT
-	TRBD1	TRBV30	TRBJ1-2	13	CAWRVTGGGGYTF	TGTGCCTGGAGGGTTACAGGGGGAGGGGGCTACACCTTC
once	TRBD1	TRBV2	TRBJ1-2	14	CARVPTGQSYGYTF	TGTGCCAGGGTGCCGACGGGACAGAGCTATGGCTACACCTTC
-	TRBD1	TRBV6-2/TRBV6-3	TRBJ2-7	21	CASSYSKEVRQGPSPIYEQYF	TGTGCCAGCAGTTACTCGAAGGAGGTGAGACAGGGGCCTTCCCCCATCTACGAGCAGTACTTC
-	TRBD2	TRBV7-6	TRBJ2-5	15	CASSPIAGGQETQYF	TGTGCCAGCAGTCCTATAGCGGGGGGCCAAGAGACCCAGTACTTC
-	-	TRBV10-3	TRBJ1-1	13	CAISSDLNTEAFF	TGTGCCATCAGCAGCGATCTGAACACTGAAGCTTTCTTT
-	-	TRBV7-9	TRBJ2-7	15	CASSLASGATYEQYF	TGTGCCAGCAGCTTAGCGTCTGGAGCTACCTACGAGCAGTACTTC
-	TRBD1	TRBV5-1	TRBJ1-4	16	CASSTRQGVPNEKLFF	TGCGCCAGCAGCACCCGACAGGGGGTGCCTAATGAAAAACTGTTTTTT
few	TRBD2	TRBV6-5	TRBJ2-1	14	CASKYRDYSNEQFF	TGTGCCAGCAAGTACCGGGACTACTCCAATGAGCAGTTCTTC
-	TRBD2	TRBV11-3	TRBJ2-3	19	CASSSIGLAGAFGTDTQYF	TGTGCCAGCAGCTCGATAGGACTAGCGGGAGCGTTTGGGACAGATACGCAGTATTTT
-	TRBD2	TRBV3-1/TRBV3-2	TRBJ2-2	20	CASSQPGLAGGRLNTGELFF	TGTGCCAGCAGCCAACCGGGACTAGCGGGAGGGAGACTGAACACCGGGGAGCTGTTTTTT
-	-	TRBV5-6	TRBJ2-7	16	CASSLALGRLIYEQYF	TGTGCCAGCAGCTTGGCCCTTGGGAGGCTGATCTACGAGCAGTACTTC
-	-	TRBV5-4	TRBJ2-7	14	CASSLVGKNYEQYF	TGTGCCAGCAGCTTGGTAGGAAAAAACTACGAGCAGTACTTC
-	-	TRBV19	TRBJ2-3	14	CASSQRVSPDTQYF	TGTGCCAGTAGTCAACGGGTCAGCCCAGATACGCAGTATTTT
-	TRBD2	TRBV6-5	TRBJ2-1	15	CASSPGPGLLNEQFF	TGTGCCAGCAGTCCCGGACCGGGACTACTTAATGAGCAGTTCTTC
-	TRBD2	TRBV13	TRBJ2-3	16	CASSLRRGGVTDTQYF	TGTGCCAGCAGCTTGAGGCGGGGGGGCGTCACAGATACGCAGTATTTT